The entry below describes one T cell receptor beta chain. This entry is derived from a study of shared T cell receptors in the human thymus. CDR1 is SGHRS and CDR2 is YFSETQ in the germline V gene. This CDR3 region has 18 residues. V lost 0 bases to trimming and J lost 0 bases, with 16 bases between them. Assay used: immunoSEQ multiplex PCR; TCRdb lists only in-frame clones, some missing. The sample shows 630,000 or so clones, around 87% of them seen only once. These data are also associated with another study on human thymus T cells.

The origin of this receptor is a boy under two years old with a congenital heart defect. The specimen sequenced was thymocytes. The V and J genes are TRBV5-1 and TRBJ2-1; D is unresolved. The CDR3 is CASSLAEWRHSSYNEQFF. The CDR3 DNA follows: TGCGCCAGCAGCTTGGCGGAATGGCGGCATAGCTCCTACAATGAGCAGTTCTTC.